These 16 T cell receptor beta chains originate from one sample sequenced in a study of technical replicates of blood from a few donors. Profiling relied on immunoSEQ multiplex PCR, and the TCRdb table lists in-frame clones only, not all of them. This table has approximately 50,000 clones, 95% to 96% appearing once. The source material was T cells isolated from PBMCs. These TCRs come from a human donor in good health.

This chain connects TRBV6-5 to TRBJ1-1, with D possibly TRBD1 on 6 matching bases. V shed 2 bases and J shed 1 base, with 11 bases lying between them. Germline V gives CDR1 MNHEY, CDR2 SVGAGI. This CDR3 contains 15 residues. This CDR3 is CASSYAIQGNTEAFF. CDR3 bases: TGTGCCAGCAGTTACGCGATACAGGGGAACACTGAAGCTTTCTTT.

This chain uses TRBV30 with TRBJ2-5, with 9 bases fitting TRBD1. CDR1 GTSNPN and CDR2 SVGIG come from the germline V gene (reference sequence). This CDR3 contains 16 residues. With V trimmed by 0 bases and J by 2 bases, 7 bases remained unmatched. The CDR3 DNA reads TGTGCCTGGAGTGTACTATCAGGGACAGGGCAAGAGACCCAGTACTTC. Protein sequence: CAWSVLSGTGQETQYF.

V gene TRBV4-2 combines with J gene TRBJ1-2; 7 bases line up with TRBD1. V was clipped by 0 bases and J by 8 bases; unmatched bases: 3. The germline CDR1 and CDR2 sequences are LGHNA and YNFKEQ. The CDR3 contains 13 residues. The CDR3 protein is CASSQDNRGGYTF. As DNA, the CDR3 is TGTGCCAGCAGCCAAGATAACAGGGGCGGCTACACCTTC.

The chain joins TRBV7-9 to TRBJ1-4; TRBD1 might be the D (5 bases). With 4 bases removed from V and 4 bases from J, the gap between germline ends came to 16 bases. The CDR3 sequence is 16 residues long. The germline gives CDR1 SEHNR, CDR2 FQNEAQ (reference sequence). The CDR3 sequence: CASSSLGGTYNEKLFF. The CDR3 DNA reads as TGTGCCAGCAGCTCCTTGGGGGGGACCTATAATGAAAAACTGTTTTTT.

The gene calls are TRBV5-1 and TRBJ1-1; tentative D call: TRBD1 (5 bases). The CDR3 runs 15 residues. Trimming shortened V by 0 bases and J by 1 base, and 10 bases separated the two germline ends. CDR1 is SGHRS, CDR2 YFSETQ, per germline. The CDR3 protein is CASSLALGQNTEAFF. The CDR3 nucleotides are TGCGCCAGCAGCTTGGCCCTAGGACAGAACACTGAAGCTTTCTTT. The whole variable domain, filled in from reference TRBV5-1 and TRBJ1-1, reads KAGVTQTPRYLIKTRGQQVTLSCSPISGHRSVSWYQQTPGQGLQFLFEYFSETQRNKGNFPGRFSGRQFSNSRSEMNVSTLELGDSALYLCASSLALGQNTEAFFGQGTRLTVV.

In DNA form, the CDR3 reads TGTGCCATCAGTGAGTCTGGCGGGAGCGGCAACAATGAGCAGTTCTTC. Its translation is CAISESGGSGNNEQFF. The V call is TRBV10-3, the J call TRBJ2-1, with TRBD2 matching over 7 bases. Germline trimming cut 0 bases from V and 5 bases from J; bases unmatched to any gene: 7. Looked up from germline, CDR1 is ENHRY and CDR2 is SYGVKD. There are 16 residues in the CDR3.

CDR3 in DNA: TGTGCCAGCAGCTTAGGACTAGCGGGAGGGACGATCTTGGGCAATGAGCAGTTCTTC. It yields the protein CASSLGLAGGTILGNEQFF. V gene TRBV7-8 combines with J gene TRBJ2-1, with TRBD2 identical over 14 bases. The length of the CDR3 is 19 residues. The junction had 11 bases not matched to a gene; V was cut back by 1 base and J by 6 bases. CDR1 is SGHVS, CDR2 FQNEAQ, per germline.

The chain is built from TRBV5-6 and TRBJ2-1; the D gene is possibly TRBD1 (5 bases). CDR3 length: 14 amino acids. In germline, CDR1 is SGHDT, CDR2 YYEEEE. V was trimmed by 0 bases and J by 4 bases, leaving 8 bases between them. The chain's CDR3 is CASSLVRQYNEQFF. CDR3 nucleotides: TGTGCCAGCAGCTTGGTTCGACAGTACAATGAGCAGTTCTTC.

As DNA, the CDR3 is TGTGCCTGGGGGGGGGACAACCCGGAGAAGTTCTTC. Protein product: CAWGGDNPEKFF. This rearrangement joins TRBV30 to TRBJ2-1, with D possibly being TRBD2 (7 bases). CDR1 GTSNPN and CDR2 SVGIG come from the germline V gene (reference sequence). V shed 5 bases and J shed 14 bases, with 19 bases lying between them. There are 12 residues in the CDR3.

The DNA for the CDR3 is TGTGCAAGTCGCTTAGGAGGGGGACAGGTCTATATTCAGTACTTC. Residues: CASRLGGGQVYIQYF. The chain employs TRBV12-2 and TRBJ2-4; TRBD1, the D gene given by the table, was not confirmed from the DNA. TRBV12-2 is a pseudogene locus. This CDR3 is 15 amino acids long.

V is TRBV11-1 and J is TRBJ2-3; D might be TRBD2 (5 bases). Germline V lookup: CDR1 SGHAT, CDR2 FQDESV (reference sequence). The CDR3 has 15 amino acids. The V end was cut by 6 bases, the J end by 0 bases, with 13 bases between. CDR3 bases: TGTGCCAGCAGTTTGCTAGCTACGAGCACAGATACGCAGTATTTT. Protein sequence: CASSLLATSTDTQYF. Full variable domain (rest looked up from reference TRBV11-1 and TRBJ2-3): EAEVAQSPRYKITEKSQAVAFWCDPISGHATLYWYRQILGQGPELLVQFQDESVVDDSQLPKDRFSAERLKGVDSTLKIQPAELGDSAMYLCASSLLATSTDTQYFGPGTRLTVL.

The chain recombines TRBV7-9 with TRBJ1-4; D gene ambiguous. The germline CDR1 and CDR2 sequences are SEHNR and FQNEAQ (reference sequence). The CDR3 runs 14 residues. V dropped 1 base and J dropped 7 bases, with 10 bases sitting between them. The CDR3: CASSLVRETEKLFF. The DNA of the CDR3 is TGTGCCAGCAGCTTAGTTAGGGAGACTGAAAAACTGTTTTTT.

CDR3 nucleotides: TGTGCCAGCAGCCGGGACAGACAAGAGACCCAGTACTTC. Encoded protein: CASSRDRQETQYF. V usage is TRBV6-1 and J usage is TRBJ2-5; 7 nucleotides align to TRBD1. V shed 6 bases and J 2 bases; nucleotides not matched to a gene: 3. This CDR3 is built from 13 residues. The germline V gene has CDR1 MNHNS and CDR2 SASEGT.

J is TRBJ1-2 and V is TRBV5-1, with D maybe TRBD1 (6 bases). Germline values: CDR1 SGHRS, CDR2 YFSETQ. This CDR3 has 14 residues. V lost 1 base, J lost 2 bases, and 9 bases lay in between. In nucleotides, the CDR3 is TGCGCCAGCAGCTTGTCAGGGGAGAACTATGGCTACACCTTC. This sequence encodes CASSLSGENYGYTF.

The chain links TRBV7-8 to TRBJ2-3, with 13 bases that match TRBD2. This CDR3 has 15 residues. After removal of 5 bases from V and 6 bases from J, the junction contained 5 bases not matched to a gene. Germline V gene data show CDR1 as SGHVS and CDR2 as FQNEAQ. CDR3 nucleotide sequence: TGTGCCAGCAGCCGGACTAGCGGGAGTCCCGATACGCAGTATTTT. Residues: CASSRTSGSPDTQYF.

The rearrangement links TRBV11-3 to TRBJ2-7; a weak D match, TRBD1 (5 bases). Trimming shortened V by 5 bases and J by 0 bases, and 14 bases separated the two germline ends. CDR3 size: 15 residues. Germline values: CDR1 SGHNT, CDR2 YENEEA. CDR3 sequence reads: CASSAKGRTSYEQYF. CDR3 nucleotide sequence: TGTGCCAGCAGCGCCAAGGGGCGTACCTCCTACGAGCAGTACTTC.